This T cell receptor (beta chain) was found in a study of Ad26.COV2.S vaccination and SARS-CoV-2 variants (dated by TCRdb to about 2021). With regard to the full study: TCRbeta repertoire sequencing served as the tool for gauging how specific and how broad the SARS-CoV-2-reactive T cell receptors were following Ad26.COV2.S vaccination. A total of 32 samples were included in the TCR-sequenced set, comprising some 20 Ad26.COV2.S vaccine recipients, 5 placebo recipients and 8 SARS-CoV-2 convalescent individuals. Overall study outcomes, separate from this receptor: Vaccine and placebo recipients had comparable non-spike TCR breadth, which fits with the vaccine containing only spike. After vaccination, spike-specific CD8+ and CD4+ T cell responses were reported to show substantial breadth. Compared with placebo recipients, Ad26.COV2.S recipients showed higher spike-specific TCR breadth (P = 0.0014). It was noted by the authors that total T cell responses may have been underestimated by the TCR breadth and depth analyses.

This clone was observed a few times. Its antigen target is currently unknown. No base-level quality is on record; no much larger clone is a single base apart. The meaning of the sample's time point label: individuals recovered from natural SARS-CoV-2 infection. Including the terminal cysteine and phenylalanine, the CDR3 comprises 15 residues. The CDR3 DNA has 45 bases and is translated from base 1. V is cut back by 6 bases and J by 3 bases, with 8 bases in the junction unmatched. CDR1 and CDR2, looked up from the germline V gene, are MGHDK and SYGVNS. The immunoSEQ Assay was the method used to sequence TCRbeta CDR3 regions. After extraction, genomic DNA underwent amplification by bias-controlled multiplex PCR, followed by high-throughput sequencing. As for how the authors treated the data: To quantify the absolute abundance of every unique TCRbeta CDR3 region, sequences were collapsed and filtered. T cell fraction was estimated by normalizing TCRbeta template counts to usable DNA, which was measured by amplifying reference genes present in all nucleated cells. Repertoire TCRs were annotated as SARS-CoV-2-specific when V gene, CDR3 amino acid sequence and J gene were exactly matched to a known reactive TCR set. The reference SARS-CoV-2 TCR set was derived from MIRA and filtered for enrichment in COVID-19-positive ImmuneCODE repertoires, a step that removed public or cross-reactive TCRs. Using the MIRA antigens, annotated TCRs were further analysed by specific ORF or by position within an ORF. Breadth was defined as the number of annotated unique rearrangements divided by the total number of unique productive rearrangements, and depth was defined as the summed frequency of the annotated unique rearrangements. TCR breadth was compared between groups using two-sided Wilcoxon rank-sum tests. TCRdb stores this immuneACCESS table with in-frame sequences only. Part of the clones is absent; in the studies checked, under half of the shortfall reflects unresolved V genes, and no reason is known for the rest. V, J and clone size were drawn from that table, and D and trimming were deduced from the DNA. Across this sample there are 87,000 or so clones, with more than 65% seen only once. The leading ten clones occupy roughly 15% of the sample.

The V and J genes are TRBV25-1 and TRBJ1-1, and 9 bases in between align with TRBD1. Sequenced material: peripheral blood, taken after recovery from COVID-19. This TCR came from a human donor who had recovered from COVID-19. The sequenced DNA: TGTGCCAGCAGCCCAAAGACAGGGGGGGACACTGAAGCTTTCTTT. The resulting protein is CASSPKTGGDTEAFF.